The entry below gives a single T cell receptor (beta chain) sequence along with its context. What this receptor recognizes is not known. Within one base of it there is no much larger clone, and no base qualities were kept. The data derive from a study of OX40 agonist ivuxolimab in advanced cancers. Regarding the research as a whole: The costimulatory receptor OX40 (CD134) was targeted by ivuxolimab, a fully human IgG2 agonistic monoclonal antibody. Intravenous ivuxolimab was administered to patients every 2 weeks at six dose levels: 0.01, 0.1, 0.3, 1.5, 3 and 10 mg/kg. Of the roughly 50 dose-escalation patients, hepatocellular carcinoma was present in approximately 20, melanoma in approximately 15, renal cell carcinoma in 9 and head and neck cancer in 9. In the dose-escalation cohort, roughly 82% of patients were male, and the mean age was 60 years with a range of about 23 to 79. Prior anti-PD-1, anti-PD-L1 or anti-CTLA-4 therapy was permitted, and checkpoint inhibitors had been received by roughly 40% of dose-escalation patients. Partial responses occurred in three dose-escalation patients, of whom one had hepatocellular carcinoma and two had cutaneous melanoma. The point of sequencing TCRbeta in the periphery was to test whether ivuxolimab changed TCR sequence diversity and drove clonal T-cell expansion. The paper reports the monotherapy dose-escalation portion (N = 52 patients) of the phase I ivuxolimab trial.

Genomic DNA was isolated from the sorted cells so that the TCRbeta CDR3 region could be sequenced. The immunoSEQ Assay was used for sequencing of TCRbeta CDR3 regions. Not all clones reach the TCRdb copy of this immuneACCESS table, which keeps in-frame sequences only. Checked studies attribute under half of the gap to unresolved V genes and leave the rest unexplained. This sample has tens of thousands of clones in its table, and more than 85% of those were observed once. Around 15% of the sample rests with the top ten. Points the paper makes about the study in general: Low levels of normalized T-cell clonal expansion were also seen in some nonresponding patients. After ivuxolimab, CD8+ T cells had more expanded clones than CD4+ T cells on average. At doses of 0.1 to 3.0 mg/kg, clonal expansion of both CD4+ and CD8+ blood T cells was observed from baseline to week 6. Antigen specificity was not determined for the clonally expanded peripheral T cells. Partial responders in the 0.1-3.0 mg/kg groups had among the lowest normalized peripheral clonal expansion, especially among CD8+ T cells.

The trial excluded patients who had a history of autoimmune disease or were on systemic immunosuppression. Peripheral blood for TCR sequencing was collected from all dose cohorts at baseline, on cycle 4 day 1, and on cycle 7 day 1. Samples were obtained from an open-label, multicenter, first-in-human phase I dose-escalation trial of ivuxolimab. Adults with locally advanced or metastatic melanoma, renal cell, hepatocellular, or head and neck squamous cell carcinoma were enrolled in the trial. Before TCR sequencing, CD4+ T cells and CD8+ T cells from peripheral blood were sorted into separate populations. From the germline V gene, CDR1 is MNHEY and CDR2 is SVGAGI. The V end loses 2 bases and the J end loses 5 bases, and a stretch of 9 bases separates them. Including cysteine and phenylalanine, the CDR3 has 13 amino acids. Only the CDR3 DNA is retained, 39 bases long and in frame from the first base.

The sequence came from an adult with an advanced solid tumor such as melanoma, head and neck, liver or kidney cancer. The chain joins TRBV6-5 to TRBJ1-1, with the D gene not confidently named. Sequencing was performed on CD4+ or CD8+ T cells sorted from blood, taken in a trial of the OX40 agonist ivuxolimab. The CDR3 region has the sequence CASSYPQGTEAFF. The DNA is as follows: TGTGCCAGCAGTTACCCCCAAGGGACTGAAGCTTTCTTT.